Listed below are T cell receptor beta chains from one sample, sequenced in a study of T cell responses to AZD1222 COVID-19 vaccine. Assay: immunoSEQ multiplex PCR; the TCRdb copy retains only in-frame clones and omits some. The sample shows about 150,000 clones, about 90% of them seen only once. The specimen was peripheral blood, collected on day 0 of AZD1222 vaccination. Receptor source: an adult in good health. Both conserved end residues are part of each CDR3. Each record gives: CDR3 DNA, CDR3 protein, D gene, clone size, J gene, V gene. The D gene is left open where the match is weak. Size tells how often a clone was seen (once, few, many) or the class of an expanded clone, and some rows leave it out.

cdr3_nt: TGTGCCAGCAGTTCCCCTACTAGCCAACGAGCCACAGATACGCAGTATTTT
cdr3_aa: CASSSPTSQRATDTQYF
d_call: NA
clone_size: NA
j_call: TRBJ2-3
v_call: TRBV6-2/TRBV6-3

cdr3_nt: TGTGCCAGCAGCCTCTCGAGCTCTGAAGCTTTCTTT
cdr3_aa: CASSLSSSEAFF
d_call: NA
clone_size: NA
j_call: TRBJ1-1
v_call: TRBV13

cdr3_nt: TGTGCCAGCAGCTTAGGTCAGTACAATGAGCAGTTCTTC
cdr3_aa: CASSLGQYNEQFF
d_call: NA
clone_size: NA
j_call: TRBJ2-1
v_call: TRBV7-9

cdr3_nt: TGTGCCAGTCTTCTGGGCGAGAGCTCCTATAATTCACCCCTCCACTTT
cdr3_aa: CASLLGESSYNSPLHF
d_call: NA
clone_size: NA
j_call: TRBJ1-6
v_call: TRBV2

cdr3_nt: TGTGCCAGCAGCCTGGGCCTCTTTACACCCCTCCACTTT
cdr3_aa: CASSLGLFTPLHF
d_call: NA
clone_size: NA
j_call: TRBJ1-6
v_call: TRBV11-3

cdr3_nt: TGTGCCAGCAAAGTTACAGGGAGCTCCTACGAGCAGTACTTC
cdr3_aa: CASKVTGSSYEQYF
d_call: NA
clone_size: NA
j_call: TRBJ2-7
v_call: TRBV2

cdr3_nt: TGTGCCAGCAGTCTCCGAGGGGCAGGGGGCGACTTGGGCGCTGAAGCTTTCTTT
cdr3_aa: CASSLRGAGGDLGAEAFF
d_call: TRBD1
clone_size: NA
j_call: TRBJ1-1
v_call: TRBV14

cdr3_nt: TGTGCCAGCAGCTTAGTTGGTGGCGGGAGCTCCTACGAGCAGTACTTC
cdr3_aa: CASSLVGGGSSYEQYF
d_call: TRBD2
clone_size: NA
j_call: TRBJ2-7
v_call: TRBV7-2

cdr3_nt: TGTGCCAGCAGTGAATTCCGGGGGGAAGCTTTCTTT
cdr3_aa: CASSEFRGEAFF
d_call: NA
clone_size: NA
j_call: TRBJ1-1
v_call: TRBV6-1

cdr3_nt: TGCGCCAGCAGTCGGAGAGGGCACAGTAACACCGGGGAGCTGTTTTTT
cdr3_aa: CASSRRGHSNTGELFF
d_call: NA
clone_size: NA
j_call: TRBJ2-2
v_call: TRBV4-3

cdr3_nt: TGTGCCAGCAGGGACGCCCTAGGGCGCTACGAGCAGTACTTC
cdr3_aa: CASRDALGRYEQYF
d_call: NA
clone_size: NA
j_call: TRBJ2-7
v_call: TRBV11-1

cdr3_nt: TGTGCCACCAGGGGCCGGGACCCTCCGGATAATGAAAAACTGTTTTTT
cdr3_aa: CATRGRDPPDNEKLFF
d_call: NA
clone_size: NA
j_call: TRBJ1-4
v_call: TRBV24-1

cdr3_nt: TGTGCCAGCAGCGTAGATTCGTCCTACAATGAGCAGTTCTTC
cdr3_aa: CASSVDSSYNEQFF
d_call: NA
clone_size: NA
j_call: TRBJ2-1
v_call: TRBV9

cdr3_nt: TGTGCCACCAGTGATTTGCGTTCCGGGAGCTCCTACAATGAGCAGTTCTTC
cdr3_aa: CATSDLRSGSSYNEQFF
d_call: NA
clone_size: NA
j_call: TRBJ2-1
v_call: TRBV24-1

cdr3_nt: TGTGCCAGCAGTAAATATATGAACACTGAAGCTTTCTTT
cdr3_aa: CASSKYMNTEAFF
d_call: NA
clone_size: NA
j_call: TRBJ1-1
v_call: TRBV6-2/TRBV6-3

cdr3_nt: TGTGCCAGCAGTGTCGACAGGGGCCACGAGCAGTACTTC
cdr3_aa: CASSVDRGHEQYF
d_call: TRBD1
clone_size: once
j_call: TRBJ2-7
v_call: TRBV12-3/TRBV12-4

cdr3_nt: TGTGCCAGCAGCCCCGACAGGGTTGGAAACACCATATATTTT
cdr3_aa: CASSPDRVGNTIYF
d_call: TRBD1
clone_size: NA
j_call: TRBJ1-3
v_call: TRBV7-9

cdr3_nt: TGTGCCAGCAGCTTCGCAGGGGGCGTAAACACCGGGGAGCTGTTTTTT
cdr3_aa: CASSFAGGVNTGELFF
d_call: TRBD1
clone_size: NA
j_call: TRBJ2-2
v_call: TRBV11-3

cdr3_nt: TGCAGCGTTCTCCATTTCGGGACCCTCTCCTACGAGCAGTACTTC
cdr3_aa: CSVLHFGTLSYEQYF
d_call: NA
clone_size: NA
j_call: TRBJ2-7
v_call: TRBV29-1

cdr3_nt: TGTGCCAGCAGCTTGACGACAGGGGGGATCGGGGAGCTGTTTTTT
cdr3_aa: CASSLTTGGIGELFF
d_call: TRBD1
clone_size: NA
j_call: TRBJ2-2
v_call: TRBV5-5

cdr3_nt: TGCGCCAGCAGCTGGGATAACACTGAAGCTTTCTTT
cdr3_aa: CASSWDNTEAFF
d_call: NA
clone_size: NA
j_call: TRBJ1-1
v_call: TRBV5-1

cdr3_nt: TGTGCCAGTAACGGTAGGACTAGCGGCAATGAGCAGTTCTTC
cdr3_aa: CASNGRTSGNEQFF
d_call: TRBD2
clone_size: NA
j_call: TRBJ2-1
v_call: TRBV19

cdr3_nt: TGCGCCAGCAGCTTCGGAACGGGGAACACTGAAGCTTTCTTT
cdr3_aa: CASSFGTGNTEAFF
d_call: NA
clone_size: NA
j_call: TRBJ1-1
v_call: TRBV5-1

cdr3_nt: TGCGCCAGCAGCCAAGATAGGATAGCGGGGTATGTTGAGCAGTTCTTC
cdr3_aa: CASSQDRIAGYVEQFF
d_call: TRBD2
clone_size: NA
j_call: TRBJ2-1
v_call: TRBV4-1

cdr3_nt: TGTGCCAGCTCACAGCAGGGGAAGGATCAGCCCCAGCATTTT
cdr3_aa: CASSQQGKDQPQHF
d_call: NA
clone_size: NA
j_call: TRBJ1-5
v_call: TRBV18

cdr3_nt: TGTGCCAGCAGCCAAGGTGGTGAGTGGACTGAAGCTTTCTTT
cdr3_aa: CASSQGGEWTEAFF
d_call: NA
clone_size: NA
j_call: TRBJ1-1
v_call: TRBV4-2

cdr3_nt: TGTGCCAGCAGTTACCGGGACAGTGACACTGAAGCTTTCTTT
cdr3_aa: CASSYRDSDTEAFF
d_call: TRBD1
clone_size: NA
j_call: TRBJ1-1
v_call: TRBV6-5

cdr3_nt: TGTGCCAGCAGCGCGGGACTAGCGGGCGGCAAAAACATTCAGTACTTC
cdr3_aa: CASSAGLAGGKNIQYF
d_call: TRBD2
clone_size: NA
j_call: TRBJ2-4
v_call: TRBV4-2

cdr3_nt: TGTGCCAGCAGCTCCAGTGCGATAGAGAGGTACTTC
cdr3_aa: CASSSSAIERYF
d_call: NA
clone_size: NA
j_call: TRBJ2-7
v_call: TRBV7-8

cdr3_nt: TGTGCCAGCAGCGTAGGGGCGGGACCGGATAACTATGGCTACACCTTC
cdr3_aa: CASSVGAGPDNYGYTF
d_call: NA
clone_size: NA
j_call: TRBJ1-2
v_call: TRBV9

cdr3_nt: TGTGCCAGCTCACCACGATTTTCAGGGTATTTGGAAAAACTGTTTTTT
cdr3_aa: CASSPRFSGYLEKLFF
d_call: NA
clone_size: NA
j_call: TRBJ1-4
v_call: TRBV18

cdr3_nt: TGTGCCAGTAGTATGGCCCCCAGGGTTAGCGATCAGCCCCAGCATTTT
cdr3_aa: CASSMAPRVSDQPQHF
d_call: NA
clone_size: NA
j_call: TRBJ1-5
v_call: TRBV19

cdr3_nt: TGCGCCAGCAGCCCGGGACTAGCGGGAGCAGGTAACATTCAGTACTTC
cdr3_aa: CASSPGLAGAGNIQYF
d_call: TRBD2
clone_size: NA
j_call: TRBJ2-4
v_call: TRBV4-1

cdr3_nt: TGTGCCAGCAGCTCGGGGAGGGTCTCCTACGAGCAGTACTTC
cdr3_aa: CASSSGRVSYEQYF
d_call: TRBD2
clone_size: few
j_call: TRBJ2-7
v_call: TRBV6-5

cdr3_nt: TGTGCCAGCAGTTATCATGAGCAGTTCTTC
cdr3_aa: CASSYHEQFF
d_call: NA
clone_size: NA
j_call: TRBJ2-1
v_call: TRBV28

cdr3_nt: TGTGCCAGCAGCAAAGAAATGGATATACACTACGAGCAGTACTTC
cdr3_aa: CASSKEMDIHYEQYF
d_call: NA
clone_size: NA
j_call: TRBJ2-7
v_call: TRBV21-1

cdr3_nt: TGTGCCAGCAGCTCAGCCGGGACAGGGGTGGGGGATACGCAGTATTTT
cdr3_aa: CASSSAGTGVGDTQYF
d_call: TRBD1
clone_size: NA
j_call: TRBJ2-3
v_call: TRBV7-2

cdr3_nt: TGTGCCAGCAGCCCGAGAACGGGACAGGGGGCCTACGAGCAGTACTTC
cdr3_aa: CASSPRTGQGAYEQYF
d_call: TRBD1
clone_size: NA
j_call: TRBJ2-7
v_call: TRBV5-5

cdr3_nt: TGTGCCAGCAGTTATACGGGGGGCACTGAAGCTTTCTTT
cdr3_aa: CASSYTGGTEAFF
d_call: NA
clone_size: NA
j_call: TRBJ1-1
v_call: TRBV6-5

cdr3_nt: TGTGCCAGCAGCCCCGGGGGGTTTGCGGGTAATTCACCCCTCCACTTT
cdr3_aa: CASSPGGFAGNSPLHF
d_call: NA
clone_size: once
j_call: TRBJ1-6
v_call: TRBV7-9

cdr3_nt: TGTGCCAGCAGCCCGAGGCGGGACTCAGTCTACAATGAGCAGTTCTTC
cdr3_aa: CASSPRRDSVYNEQFF
d_call: NA
clone_size: NA
j_call: TRBJ2-1
v_call: TRBV7-8

cdr3_nt: TGTGCCAGCAGCGCCACTAACACCGGGGAGCTGTTTTTT
cdr3_aa: CASSATNTGELFF
d_call: NA
clone_size: NA
j_call: TRBJ2-2
v_call: TRBV11-1

cdr3_nt: TGCGCCAGCAGCCAAGAGGACAGCCGTAGCTCTGGAAACACCATATATTTT
cdr3_aa: CASSQEDSRSSGNTIYF
d_call: NA
clone_size: NA
j_call: TRBJ1-3
v_call: TRBV4-1

cdr3_nt: TGTGCCAGCAGTCGTACTAGCGCGGGAGTCGTCGAGCAGTACTTC
cdr3_aa: CASSRTSAGVVEQYF
d_call: TRBD2
clone_size: once
j_call: TRBJ2-7
v_call: TRBV11-2

cdr3_nt: TGTGCCAGCAGTGAAGGGATCGGGCGGTTCAATGAAAAACTGTTTTTT
cdr3_aa: CASSEGIGRFNEKLFF
d_call: NA
clone_size: NA
j_call: TRBJ1-4
v_call: TRBV6-1

cdr3_nt: TGTGCCACCAGCGGCGGGGCCGGAAACACCATATATTTT
cdr3_aa: CATSGGAGNTIYF
d_call: NA
clone_size: NA
j_call: TRBJ1-3
v_call: TRBV15

cdr3_nt: TGCGCCAGCAGCTCGCAGCGGGGCCCTACCTACGAGCAGTACTTC
cdr3_aa: CASSSQRGPTYEQYF
d_call: TRBD2
clone_size: NA
j_call: TRBJ2-7
v_call: TRBV5-1

cdr3_nt: TGTGCCAGCAGTGAACGGTCTCTCCAATCGCCCCAGCATTTT
cdr3_aa: CASSERSLQSPQHF
d_call: NA
clone_size: NA
j_call: TRBJ1-5
v_call: TRBV2

cdr3_nt: TGTGCCAGCAGAGGAGGCCGGGGCACTGAAGCTTTCTTT
cdr3_aa: CASRGGRGTEAFF
d_call: NA
clone_size: NA
j_call: TRBJ1-1
v_call: TRBV7-2